This TCR beta chain was captured by sequencing in a study of blood T cell repertoires in COVID-19 (dated by TCRdb to the early 2020s). Describing the broader study: Samples from collaborators originated in the United States, Italy and Spain and spanned both the acute and convalescent phases of COVID-19. The material from the prospective study consisted of cDNA or gDNA derived from T cells, B-cell-depleted T cells, or PBMCs. Subjects who had been exposed to COVID-19, were actively infected with it, or had recovered from it provided the deeply sampled blood TCRbeta repertoires that made up the dataset. The repertoires were made available in a free public database intended to serve as a resource for research on the immune response to SARS-CoV-2. Samples were obtained from the ongoing ImmuneRACE study (first 160 participants) and from roughly 1,300 subjects provided by 6 global collaborators. The sample metadata nearly always contained a de-identified subject ID, COVID-19 status, age in years and sex. Where HLA class I and class II types were available, the types were taken from metadata supplied by the sample provider, not from assay-based typing.

Overall results and qualifications from the work: Clinical and demographic metadata were provided uncurated, with the amount varying by source and participant.

The immunoSEQ Assay, a bias-controlled multiplex PCR, was used to amplify TCRbeta CDR3 regions from genomic DNA. Per the original workflow: Within the assay, amplification of reference gene primers was used to estimate how many nucleated cells each sample contained. To quantify the absolute abundance of each unique TCRbeta CDR3 rearrangement, sequence reads were collapsed and filtered. Productive Simpson clonality was computed per sample as the square root of Simpson's diversity index over productive rearrangements. TCRdb re-hosts the immuneACCESS table, in-frame sequences only. Its copies lack some clones; in the studies checked, an unresolved V gene accounts for under half of them, and the cause for the rest is not known. That table is the source of V, J and clone size, and D and trimming were worked out from the DNA. Present in this sample are a few hundred thousand clones, approximately 91% of which were seen just once. The ten largest clones capture 8.3% of the sample.

In the prospective study, participants were about 18 to 95 years old, resided in about two dozen geographic areas of the United States, and were enrolled through a virtual design. Cohort assignment in the prospective study relied on participant-reported clinical history from a screening survey and a study questionnaire. Recovered participants in ImmuneRACE Cohort 3 were defined by two consecutive negative NP/OP PCR tests, clearance by a healthcare professional, or resolution of symptoms. In the prospective study, mobile phlebotomists collected whole blood, serum and a nasopharyngeal or oropharyngeal swab from each participant. Over a 2-month period, participants in the prospective study had the option of providing additional blood draws and questionnaires. Before DNA extraction, blood samples from the prospective study were shipped at room temperature or frozen. The CDR3 numbers 15 residues from cysteine through phenylalanine. Solely the CDR3 DNA is kept, with 45 bases framed from the first base. The germline V gene gives CDR1 as ENHRY and CDR2 as SYGVKD.

For this clone: Its target antigen remains unknown. The junction differs from germline at one of its ends, possibly a read error.

This TCR came from a woman aged 55-69 years who had recovered from COVID-19. Recombination joined TRBV10-3 with TRBJ2-3, and TRBD1 aligns with 7 junction nucleotides. Specimen: PBMCs or T cells enriched from blood (not recorded which). In nucleotide form, the sequence is TGTGCCATCAGCCCTGGACAGGTGATAGCAGAGACGCAGTATTTT. It encodes CAISPGQVIAETQYF.